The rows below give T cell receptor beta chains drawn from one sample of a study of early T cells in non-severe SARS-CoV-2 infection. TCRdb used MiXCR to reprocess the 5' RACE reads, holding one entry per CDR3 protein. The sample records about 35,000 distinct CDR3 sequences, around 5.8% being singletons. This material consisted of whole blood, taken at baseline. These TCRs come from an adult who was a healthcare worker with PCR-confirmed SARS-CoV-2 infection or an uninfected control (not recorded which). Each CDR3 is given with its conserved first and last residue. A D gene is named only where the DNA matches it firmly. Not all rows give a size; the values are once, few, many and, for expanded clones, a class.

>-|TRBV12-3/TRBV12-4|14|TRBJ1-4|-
CASTLGSSYEKLFF
TGTGCCAGCACCCTCGGGAGCAGTTATGAAAAACTGTTTTTT
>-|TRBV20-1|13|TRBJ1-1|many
CSAWTNWGTEAFF
TGCAGTGCTTGGACCAACTGGGGCACTGAAGCTTTCTTT
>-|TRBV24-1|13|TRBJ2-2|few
CAPGGPLAGELFF
TGTGCCCCCGGGGGGCCCCTGGCCGGGGAGCTGTTTTTT
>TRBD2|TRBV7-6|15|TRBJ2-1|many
CASSLEAGGPNEQFF
TGTGCCAGCAGCTTAGAGGCGGGAGGGCCGAATGAGCAGTTCTTC
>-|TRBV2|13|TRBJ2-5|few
CASETVGPPAQYF
TGTGCCAGCGAGACAGTTGGACCCCCTGCCCAGTACTTC
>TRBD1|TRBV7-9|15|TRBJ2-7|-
CASSNPGQGRNEQYF
TGTGCCAGCAGTAACCCGGGACAGGGGAGAAACGAGCAGTACTTC
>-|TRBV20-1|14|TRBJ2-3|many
CSAVGLQITDTQYF
TGCAGTGCCGTCGGCCTGCAGATCACAGATACGCAGTATTTT
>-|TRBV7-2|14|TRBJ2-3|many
CASSPTGPGDTQYF
TGTGCCAGCAGCCCAACCGGGCCTGGGGATACGCAGTATTTT
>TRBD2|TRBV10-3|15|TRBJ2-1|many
CAIGRTSGGYNEQFF
TGTGCCATCGGCCGGACTAGCGGGGGCTACAATGAGCAGTTCTTC
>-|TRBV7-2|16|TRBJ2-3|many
CASSLGRGASTDTQYF
TGTGCCAGCAGCTTGGGGCGGGGAGCGAGCACAGATACGCAGTATTTT
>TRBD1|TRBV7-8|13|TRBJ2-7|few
CASSHGQDYEQYF
TGTGCCAGCAGCCACGGACAGGACTACGAGCAGTACTTC
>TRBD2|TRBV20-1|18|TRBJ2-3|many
CSARWETSGRSSTDTQYF
TGCAGTGCTAGATGGGAGACTAGCGGTCGATCTAGCACAGATACGCAGTATTTT
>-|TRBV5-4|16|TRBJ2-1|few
CASSPRGTGRYNEQFF
TGTGCCAGCAGCCCGAGGGGAACAGGGAGGTACAATGAGCAGTTCTTC
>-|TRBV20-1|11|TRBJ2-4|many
CSATVTNIQYF
TGCAGTGCTACGGTGACAAACATTCAGTACTTC